These 27 T cell receptor beta chains came from one sample sequenced in a study of shared clonotypes between healthy human individuals. Repertoires were generated with immunoSEQ multiplex PCR, while TCRdb's copy carries only in-frame clones and drops some. The table lists 230,000 or so clones, 60% to 80% of them singletons. The source material was memory CD4+ T cells sorted from blood. Regarding subset: CD45RA-negative fraction. These receptors originate from a man younger than 40 in good health.

The chain joins TRBV6-1 to TRBJ2-7; D may be TRBD1 (6 bases). This CDR3 region has 15 residues. CDR1 and CDR2 from the germline V gene are MNHNS and SASEGT. V lost 5 bases to trimming and J lost 4 bases, with 18 bases between them. CDR3 nucleotide sequence: TGTGCCAGCAGTCCCCGTGACAGGCTGGCGTACGAGCAGTACTTC. Translating it yields CASSPRDRLAYEQYF.

This chain joins TRBV7-9 and TRBJ1-2; 9 nucleotides agree with TRBD1. Germline assignment: CDR1 SEHNR and CDR2 FQNEAQ (reference sequence). The V segment lost 4 bases and the J segment 6 bases; nucleotides outside the gene matches: 6. The length of the CDR3 is 14 residues. CDR3 sequence reads: CASSSWDRVDGYTF. CDR3 nucleotide sequence: TGTGCCAGCAGCTCCTGGGACAGGGTCGATGGCTACACCTTC.

This chain uses TRBV29-1 with TRBJ2-1; a weak D match, TRBD2 (6 bases). Looked up from germline, CDR1 is SQVTM and CDR2 is ANQGSEA. V gave up 5 bases and J gave up 4 bases, with 12 bases separating them. The CDR3 totals 13 residues. CDR3 amino acids: CSVRRETYNEQFF. The CDR3 bases are TGCAGCGTTAGGAGGGAGACTTACAATGAGCAGTTCTTC.

The V call is TRBV2, the J call TRBJ1-4, with D uncertain. The CDR3 runs to 15 residues. V was clipped by 2 bases and J by 5 bases, with 12 bases between them. Germline V gives CDR1 SNHLY, CDR2 FYNNEI. The CDR3 DNA follows: TGTGCCAGCAGTGAACAGAGGGTGGGAAATGAAAAACTGTTTTTT. This translates into CASSEQRVGNEKLFF.

The chain joins TRBV7-2 to TRBJ2-7; D is unclear. V was clipped by 2 bases and J by 8 bases, with 13 bases between them. The germline V gene encodes CDR1 SGHTA and CDR2 FQGNSA. The CDR3 contains 13 residues. This CDR3 reads CASSLNRANQQYF. The CDR3 bases are TGTGCCAGCAGCTTAAACCGGGCTAATCAGCAGTACTTC.

The V and J genes are TRBV5-5 and TRBJ2-2; 9 positions match TRBD1. With 0 bases clipped from V and 5 bases from J, the junction kept 5 bases outside the gene matches. The CDR3 is made up of 16 amino acids. Per the germline V gene, CDR1 is SGHKS and CDR2 is YYEKEE (reference sequence). The CDR3 region is CASSLAGTGSTGELFF. In DNA, the CDR3 is TGTGCCAGCAGCTTGGCCGGGACAGGGAGTACCGGGGAGCTGTTTTTT.

This chain connects TRBV2 to TRBJ1-2; D ambiguous. The CDR3 is 11 amino acids. Germline V gene sequence: CDR1 SNHLY, CDR2 FYNNEI. Trimming pared 6 bases from V and 6 bases from J, leaving 8 bases between. The CDR3 protein is CASRRENGYTF. CDR3 sequence (DNA): TGTGCCAGCAGGCGGGAAAATGGCTACACCTTC.

The table lists this clone with a few counts. The genes are TRBV6-6 and TRBJ1-1; D is unresolved. The CDR3 runs 13 residues. The germline V gene encodes CDR1 MNHNY and CDR2 SVGAGI (reference sequence). With 7 bases removed from V and 11 bases from J, the gap between germline ends came to 20 bases. The CDR3 region is CASTRDPEGVAFF. The CDR3 coding sequence is TGTGCCAGCACACGAGACCCCGAGGGAGTCGCTTTCTTT.

The J gene is TRBJ2-3, the V gene TRBV29-1, with 9 bases lining up with TRBD1. V gave up 0 bases and J gave up 4 bases; unmatched junction bases: 5. Germline V gene data show CDR1 as SQVTM and CDR2 as ANQGSEA. The CDR3 sequence is 15 residues long. In nucleotides, the CDR3 is TGCAGCGTTGAAGAGGGGACAGGGTTTGCAGATACGCAGTATTTT. It codes for CSVEEGTGFADTQYF.

This sequence joins TRBV2 and TRBJ1-1; 10 nucleotides line up with TRBD1. CDR1 is SNHLY and CDR2 is FYNNEI in the germline V gene. The V gene end was trimmed by 7 bases and the J gene end by 3 bases; junction bases not matched to a gene: 5. CDR3 length: 14 residues. CDR3 nucleotides: TGTGCCAGCAACCAGGACAGGGGGTACACTGAAGCTTTCTTT. It encodes CASNQDRGYTEAFF.

The V gene is TRBV7-2, the J gene TRBJ2-1, with 9 bases lining up with TRBD2. Germline CDR1 and CDR2: SGHTA and FQGNSA. This CDR3 spans 17 amino acids. V lost 1 base to trimming and J lost 10 bases; unmatched junction nucleotides: 14. CDR3 in DNA: TGTGCCAGCAGCTTAGGGATACTAGCGGGCCCCCCACGGGAGCAGTTCTTC. It is translated as CASSLGILAGPPREQFF.

The chain joins TRBV5-5 to TRBJ2-7, with D possibly matching TRBD2 (5 bases). CDR3 length equals 12 residues. Trimming stripped 4 bases from V and 7 bases from J, with 12 bases between. Per the germline V gene, CDR1 is SGHKS and CDR2 is YYEKEE (reference sequence). Here the CDR3 reads CASSPGVGEQYF. Written as DNA, the CDR3 is TGTGCCAGCAGCCCCGGGGTGGGGGAGCAGTACTTC.

The CDR3 region is CASSTRGGTSGRTYNEQFF. CDR3 nucleotides: TGTGCCAGCAGCACACGGGGAGGGACTAGCGGGAGAACCTACAATGAGCAGTTCTTC. The rearrangement links TRBV7-2 to TRBJ2-1; 14 positions match TRBD2. CDR3 size: 19 residues. Looked up from germline, CDR1 is SGHTA and CDR2 is FQGNSA. The J segment lost 2 bases and the V segment lost 5 bases, leaving 11 bases of the junction unmatched.

This clone has a count of ten or more. This chain joins TRBV18 and TRBJ2-7; D may be TRBD2 (5 bases). Trimming took 4 bases from V and 6 from J, leaving 10 bases between them. The germline CDR1 and CDR2 sequences are KGHSH and LQKENI. The CDR3 sequence is 12 residues long. The CDR3 protein is CASSRELGEQYF. The CDR3 DNA reads TGTGCCAGCTCACGGGAGCTCGGCGAGCAGTACTTC.

The V call is TRBV28, the J call TRBJ2-7; 8 positions agree with TRBD2. V was clipped by 1 base and J by 1 base; unmatched bases: 6. Germline V CDR1 and CDR2: MDHEN, SYDVKM. The CDR3 length is 16 residues. This CDR3 is CASSLLAGLKSYEQYF. The CDR3 DNA follows: TGTGCCAGCAGTTTATTAGCGGGGCTGAAATCCTACGAGCAGTACTTC.

J is TRBJ2-2 and V is TRBV7-2, with 8 bases aligning to TRBD2. Germline V gene data show CDR1 as SGHTA and CDR2 as FQGNSA. This CDR3 contains 16 residues. V shed 5 bases and J 2 bases; nucleotides not matched to a gene: 7. In DNA form, the CDR3 reads TGTGCCAGCAGCCTATGGGCGGGGGGAAACACCGGGGAGCTGTTTTTT. This gives the protein CASSLWAGGNTGELFF.

CDR3 bases: TGCAGTGCTAGTAGGGGGGAGGAAACTTTCTTT. Translation: CSASRGEETFF. The rearrangement joins TRBV20-1 to TRBJ1-1; D possibly corresponds to TRBD1 (6 bases). V was pared by 3 bases and J by 12 bases, with 14 bases between. Germline assignment: CDR1 DFQATT and CDR2 SNEGSKA (reference sequence). CDR3 length equals 11 residues.

The chain is built from TRBV5-1 and TRBJ2-1, with 13 positions matching TRBD2. Germline CDR1 and CDR2: SGHRS and YFSETQ. V lost 4 bases, J lost 4 bases, and 5 bases stayed unmatched. CDR3 length: 16 amino acids. CDR3 nucleotides: TGCGCCAGCAGCGTGGAGGGACTAGCGGGATACAATGAGCAGTTCTTC. As protein: CASSVEGLAGYNEQFF.

The V call is TRBV5-1, the J call TRBJ1-1, with D possibly matching TRBD1 (6 bases). The V end lost 5 bases, the J end lost 5 bases, and 22 bases lay between the germline ends. Germline CDR1 is SGHRS and CDR2 is YFSETQ. The CDR3 is 16 amino acids. The CDR3 DNA reads TGCGCCAGCAGACCGGGCTTTGGGGGCGCGGATACTGAAGCTTTCTTT. This gives the protein CASRPGFGGADTEAFF.

CDR3 residues: CASSHGQGAYEQYF. DNA for the CDR3: TGTGCCAGCTCGCATGGACAGGGGGCTTACGAGCAGTACTTC. The rearrangement joins TRBV18 to TRBJ2-7; 11 bases are a match to TRBD1. The CDR3 is 14 amino acids. J was trimmed by 4 bases and V by 6 bases; bases with no gene match: 5. Germline CDR1 and CDR2: KGHSH and LQKENI.

With regard to this clone: This same CDR3 is encoded by further DNA sequences in the sample. This chain joins TRBV27 and TRBJ2-7, with D possibly TRBD1 on 5 matching bases. With 7 bases removed from V and 6 bases from J, the gap between germline ends came to 13 bases. CDR1 and CDR2 from the germline V gene are MNHEY and SMNVEV (reference sequence). This CDR3 region has 12 residues. Written as DNA, the CDR3 is TGTGCCAGCAAGGCTGGGGCTAGCGAGCAGTACTTC. It is translated as CASKAGASEQYF.

This sequence joins TRBV11-3 and TRBJ2-3, with TRBD2 identical over 7 bases. This CDR3 comprises 14 residues. Germline V gives CDR1 SGHNT, CDR2 YENEEA. The junction had 3 bases not matched to a gene; V was cut back by 5 bases and J by 1 base. CDR3 amino acids: CASSRGGRTDTQYF. CDR3 nucleotides: TGTGCCAGCAGCCGCGGGGGACGCACAGATACGCAGTATTTT.

V gene TRBV18 combines with J gene TRBJ2-1; TRBD2 aligns across 8 bases. CDR3 size: 13 residues. V lost 4 bases, J lost 7 bases, and 3 bases stayed unmatched. Germline assignment: CDR1 KGHSH and CDR2 LQKENI. Here the CDR3 DNA reads TGTGCCAGCTCACTCGGGAGGGGAAATGAGCAGTTCTTC. Amino acids: CASSLGRGNEQFF.

This clone occurred many times. The V gene is TRBV5-1, the J gene TRBJ2-5; 13 bases map to TRBD2. Germline V CDR1 and CDR2: SGHRS, YFSETQ. CDR3 length equals 18 residues. J was trimmed by 5 bases and V by 0 bases; bases with no gene match: 10. CDR3 protein: CASSLGLAGGAGGETQYF. The CDR3 DNA sequence: TGCGCCAGCAGCTTGGGACTAGCGGGAGGAGCTGGTGGGGAGACCCAGTACTTC.

The rearrangement links TRBV7-2 to TRBJ2-7; 7 bases map to TRBD1. With 1 base clipped from V and 12 bases from J, the junction kept 12 bases outside the gene matches. CDR3 length: 14 amino acids. CDR1 SGHTA and CDR2 FQGNSA come from the germline V gene. CDR3 amino acids: CASSLVTGAGRAYF. DNA of the CDR3: TGTGCCAGCAGCTTAGTCACAGGGGCTGGCAGGGCGTACTTC.

The V gene is TRBV10-1, the J gene TRBJ2-7; D possibly corresponds to TRBD2 (6 bases). The CDR3 is 12 amino acids. With 4 bases removed from V and 6 bases from J, the gap between germline ends came to 10 bases. CDR1 is WNHNN and CDR2 is SYGVQD in the germline V gene (reference sequence). The CDR3 is CASSAGVGEQYF. The CDR3 region has the DNA TGCGCCAGCAGTGCGGGGGTAGGCGAGCAGTACTTC.

The chain recombines TRBV20-1 with TRBJ2-3; D is undetermined. This CDR3 comprises 11 residues. V dropped 4 bases and J dropped 6 bases, with 8 bases sitting between them. The germline gives CDR1 DFQATT, CDR2 SNEGSKA (reference sequence). CDR3 in amino acids: CSAIPFDTQYF. CDR3 bases: TGCAGTGCTATCCCCTTTGATACGCAGTATTTT.